Sequencing of this T cell receptor (beta chain) was carried out in a study of cytomegalovirus exposure and HLA in healthy donors. For the study at large: The approximately 120 validation repertoires were reported in a later analysis to have been generated on the same platform as the approximately 700 first-cohort repertoires. Overall study results and limits: The study listed 164 cytomegalovirus-associated TCR beta chains. Reported performance of the classifier showed diagnosis of cytomegalovirus status with high specificity and sensitivity. Researchers reported that three CMV-associated chains were confirmed in vitro as CMV antigen-specific.

Germline V CDR1 and CDR2: MGHRA, YSYEKL. The CDR3 sequence is 13 residues long. V lost 1 base and J 3 bases, leaving 7 bases between the germline ends. Comments on this clone: Its antigen is still unknown.

Libraries were prepared by immunoSEQ multiplex PCR; TCRdb keeps only in-frame clonotypes and omits some of them. The data contain 95,000 to 120,000 clones, under 85% of them singletons. The chain is built from TRBV4-1 and TRBJ2-7, with D possibly matching TRBD2 (5 bases). This clonotype was sampled from a woman aged 18-29 years in good health and CMV-seronegative. Sequenced input: PBMCs. The CDR3 DNA follows: TGCGCCAGCAGCCAAGGAAGCGGCTACGAGCAGTACTTC. Its translation: CASSQGSGYEQYF.